This TCR beta chain appears in the sequencing data of a study of beta chain features in type 1 diabetes. Overall study: Patients were similar to healthy donors in age and gender (as well as in cell yields).

The CDR3 runs to 16 residues. With 0 bases clipped from V and 1 base from J, the junction kept 3 bases outside the gene matches. Germline V gene data show CDR1 as SGDLS and CDR2 as YYNGEE. Isolated RNA was reverse transcribed in full, so expressed TCRB transcripts were sequenced. TCRdb's table, derived via immunoSEQ multiplex PCR, lists solely in-frame clones and lacks some. This sample has around 500,000 clones, with roughly an eighth found just once. Study results and limitations: The naive, central memory and Treg TCRB repertoires of patients appeared to be more similar to one another than those of healthy donors. The study found moderately but significantly shorter TCRB CDR3s in all four CD4+ subsets of Type 1 diabetes patients.

On this clone itself: As yet, its antigen is unknown.

Via CD45RO/CCR7/CD25/CD127/CD95/CD27, cells of the CD4+ naive, central memory, regulatory and stem cell-like memory subsets were sorted. Sequences were obtained from naive CD4+ T cells from blood. The receptor's source is a woman aged 18-30 years in good health. The chain is built from TRBV9 and TRBJ2-3, with TRBD2 matching 9 bases. CDR3 nucleotide sequence: TGTGCCAGCAGCGTAGGCGTAGCGGGGGGCACAGATACGCAGTATTTT. As protein: CASSVGVAGGTDTQYF.